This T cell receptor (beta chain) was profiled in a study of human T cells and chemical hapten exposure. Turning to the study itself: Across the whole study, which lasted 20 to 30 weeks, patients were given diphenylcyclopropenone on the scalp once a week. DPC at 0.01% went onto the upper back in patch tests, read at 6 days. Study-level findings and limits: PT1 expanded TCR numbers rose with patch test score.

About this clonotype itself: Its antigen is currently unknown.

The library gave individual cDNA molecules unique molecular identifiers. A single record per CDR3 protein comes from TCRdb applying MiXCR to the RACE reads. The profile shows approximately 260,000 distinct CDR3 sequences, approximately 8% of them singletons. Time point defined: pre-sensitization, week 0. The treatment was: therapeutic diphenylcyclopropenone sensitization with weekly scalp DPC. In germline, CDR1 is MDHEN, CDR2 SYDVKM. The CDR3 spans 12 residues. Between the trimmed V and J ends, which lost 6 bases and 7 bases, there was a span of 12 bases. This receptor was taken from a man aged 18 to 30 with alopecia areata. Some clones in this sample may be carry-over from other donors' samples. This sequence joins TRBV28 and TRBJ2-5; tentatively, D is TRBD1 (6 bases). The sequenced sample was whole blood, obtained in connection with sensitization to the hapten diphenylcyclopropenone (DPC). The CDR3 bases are TGTGCCAGCAGACCCGACAGGCCGACCCAGTACTTC. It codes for CASRPDRPTQYF.